The clone carrying this TCR beta chain has a handful of counts. Using immunoSEQ multiplex PCR, the repertoire was profiled, and TCRdb retains in-frame clones only, with some absent. The sample shows about 270,000 clones, about nine tenths of them seen only once. V was pared by 0 bases and J by 0 bases, with 6 bases between. Per the germline V gene, CDR1 is MNHNY and CDR2 is SVGAGI (reference sequence). The CDR3 has 15 amino acids. The record originates from a study of blood T cell repertoires in COVID-19. The chain couples TRBV6-6 to TRBJ2-4; maybe TRBD1 (6 bases). Material for sequencing was peripheral blood. The receptor's source is a middle-aged man with active or convalescent COVID-19. The DNA for the CDR3 is TGTGCCAGCAGTTACTCAGGGGGAGCCAAAAACATTCAGTACTTC. This translates into CASSYSGGAKNIQYF.